These T cell receptor beta chains were read from a single sample in a study of shared clonotypes between healthy human individuals. Repertoires were generated with immunoSEQ multiplex PCR, while TCRdb's copy carries only in-frame clones and drops some. The sample holds about 550,000 clones; 95% to 96% are singletons and the top ten take around 0.097%. The specimen sequenced was naive CD8+ T cells sorted from blood. All receptors come from a woman between 25 and 40 years old in good health. Each CDR3 is given with its conserved first and last residue. D genes are given only for firm matches. A row's size may be missing; if present it is once, few, many or a size class.

clone size	V gene	D gene	J gene	CDR3 protein	CDR3 DNA
NA	TRBV7-9	TRBD2	TRBJ2-7	CASSHTLAGLYEQYF	TGTGCCAGCAGCCATACACTAGCGGGCCTCTACGAGCAGTACTTC
NA	TRBV27	NA	TRBJ2-5	CASRAAQETQYF	TGTGCCAGCCGGGCGGCCCAAGAGACCCAGTACTTC
few	TRBV6-6	NA	TRBJ1-5	CASSYRTEYSNQPQHF	TGTGCCAGCAGTTACAGGACAGAATATAGCAATCAGCCCCAGCATTTT
NA	TRBV6-1	TRBD2	TRBJ2-1	CASSLAGYNEQFF	TGTGCCAGCAGCCTAGCGGGTTACAATGAGCAGTTCTTC
once	TRBV28	NA	TRBJ2-7	CASSLWAGSGYEQYF	TGTGCCAGCAGTTTATGGGCGGGGTCAGGCTACGAGCAGTACTTC
NA	TRBV4-1	TRBD2	TRBJ2-5	CASSLAGGETQYF	TGCGCCAGCAGCCTAGCGGGAGGGGAGACCCAGTACTTC
once	TRBV13	NA	TRBJ2-1	CASTTSLDNEQFF	TGTGCCAGCACCACATCACTAGACAATGAGCAGTTCTTC
once	TRBV16	NA	TRBJ2-5	CASSFNLDRGQETQYF	TGTGCCAGCAGCTTCAATCTGGATAGGGGCCAAGAGACCCAGTACTTC
NA	TRBV7-9	TRBD1	TRBJ1-2	CASSPTRDRIFLNYGYTF	TGTGCCAGCAGCCCTACCAGGGACAGAATATTTCTTAACTATGGCTACACCTTC
NA	TRBV21-1	NA	TRBJ1-5	CASSKARDPQCGSNQPQHF	TGTGCCAGCAGCAAAGCTAGGGATCCGCAGTGTGGTAGCAATCAGCCCCAGCATTTT
NA	TRBV27	TRBD2	TRBJ2-7	CASSFRSGSSYEQYF	TGTGCCAGCAGTTTTAGAAGCGGGAGCTCCTACGAGCAGTACTTC
NA	TRBV9	NA	TRBJ2-5	CASSPGGLNRLQETQYF	TGTGCCAGCAGCCCCGGGGGCCTGAATCGACTACAAGAGACCCAGTACTTC
NA	TRBV10-1	NA	TRBJ2-2	CASSASYTGELFF	TGCGCCAGCTCGGCCAGTTACACCGGGGAGCTGTTTTTT